The entry below describes one T cell receptor (beta chain). The antigen is undetermined. This record belongs to a study of CXCR3-negative and CXCR3-positive naive CD8 T cells. The TRB libraries of cDNA were built by UMI-labeled 5' RACE. For each CDR3 protein, TCRdb gives one entry from its re-call of the 5' RACE reads, without DNA. The sample shows 7,500 to 9,500 distinct CDR3 sequences, and approximately 1.1% sits with its ten largest clones. CDR3 size: 17 residues. Germline assignment: CDR1 LNHDA and CDR2 SQIVND (reference sequence). Findings and caveats of the study: Naive CXCR3-positive and CXCR3-negative cells shared similar TRBV-TRBJ usage, unlike memory cells.

Sequencing input: naive CXCR3- CD8+ T cells from blood. The sample's subset: CD45RO-CCR7+CD27+CD95- naive CD8+ T cells lacking CXCR3 (TNR3-). The source of this sequence is a human donor in good health. Some clones in this sample may be carry-over from other donors' samples. V gene TRBV19 combines with J gene TRBJ2-1; TCRdb outputs TRBD2, but without DNA this stays unchecked. CDR3 sequence: CASSPGTSGSVYNEQFF.